This T cell receptor beta chain was captured in a study of glioma-infiltrating T cells. This clonotype has a count of ten or more. Using RNA template, CDR3s of TCR alpha and beta were amplified with iRepertoire arm-PCR. TCRdb independently ran MiXCR on the multiplex PCR reads; one entry per CDR3 protein. The data show roughly 200,000 distinct CDR3 sequences, with 32% seen just once and 20% held by the top ten. Sequenced: glioma tissue, nonneoplastic brain tissue, or PBMCs (not recorded which). The sequence was collected from a human donor with low-grade glioma or glioblastoma, undergoing nonglioma brain surgery, or in good health (not recorded which).

The chain's CDR3 is CSASEGGRGAFF. The DNA of the CDR3 is TGCAGTGCTAGCGAAGGGGGAAGGGGAGCTTTCTTT. This rearrangement joins TRBV20-1 to TRBJ1-1; tentative D call: TRBD1 (6 bases). Looked up from germline, CDR1 is DFQATT and CDR2 is SNEGSKA (reference sequence). V lost 3 bases, J lost 10 bases, and 15 bases lay in between. The CDR3 is 12 residues long.